This T cell receptor beta chain originates from a study of T cells in Graves' hyperthyroidism and ophthalmopathy. Study in general: The initial diagnosis was the point when peripheral blood was collected, ahead of any treatment. Study results and limitations: Before onset, ophthalmopathy was predicted by the model a median around 6 months earlier.

V lost 7 bases and J lost 10, with 17 bases in between. The germline CDR1 and CDR2 sequences are MDHEN and SYDVKM. CDR3 length: 13 residues. TCR beta CDR3 sequences were amplified from RNA transcripts. The study used the HTBI primer set for a first-round RT-PCR of the TCR CDR3. TCRdb reanalysed the multiplex PCR reads using MiXCR and keeps one entry per CDR3 protein. The sample contains roughly 380,000 distinct CDR3 sequences, about 15% of which appear only once. This clonotype appeared many times. The antigen remains undetermined. The clonotype comes from a woman aged 60-70 years with Graves' hyperthyroidism. What was sequenced was blood. V gene TRBV28 combines with J gene TRBJ2-1, with D unclear. In DNA form, the CDR3 reads TGTGCCAGCATCACCCCCCCTTCCGGAGAGCAGTTCTTC. Encoded protein: CASITPPSGEQFF.